Only a few counts were recorded for the clone carrying this T cell receptor beta chain. V was cut by 0 bases and J by 5 bases, with 0 bases left in between. The length of the CDR3 is 11 residues. Germline CDR1 is SGHVS and CDR2 is FNYEAQ. The entry originates in a study of T cells in localized non-small cell lung cancer. The data were produced by immunoSEQ multiplex PCR, yet TCRdb's version contains in-frame clones alone and is incomplete. The table lists tens of thousands of clones, roughly four fifths of them singletons. The chain links TRBV7-6 to TRBJ2-3; D uncertain. The TCR originated in a man aged 35-69 years with stage II lung adenocarcinoma. Source: PBMCs, taken before any cancer treatment. The CDR3 loop reads CASSLADTQYF. The CDR3 coding sequence is TGTGCCAGCAGCTTAGCAGATACGCAGTATTTT.